This T cell receptor beta chain was captured by sequencing in a study of cytomegalovirus exposure and HLA in healthy donors. Overall study findings and caveats: The only immune exposure information that was available was CMV serostatus. Earlier findings revealed that most TCR beta V segments proved productive either about 87% or about 30% of the time.

With regard to this clone: The antigen remains undetermined.

Primers: 60 Vbeta forward and 13 Jbeta reverse. Repertoires were generated with immunoSEQ multiplex PCR, while TCRdb's copy carries only in-frame clones and drops some. This sample carries 130,000 or so clones, with 2% to 2.5% going to the ten biggest clones. Unmatched junction bases numbered 6, after V lost 6 bases and J lost 7 bases. The germline gives CDR1 MNHEY, CDR2 SVGAGI. The CDR3 has 14 residues. Healthy people donating bone marrow made up the donors. This rearrangement joins TRBV6-5 to TRBJ1-5; 10 positions agree with TRBD1. Source material: PBMCs. The origin of this receptor is a woman aged 18-35 years in good health and CMV-seronegative. The CDR3 loop reads CASRYRTGGQPQHF. Written as DNA, the CDR3 is TGTGCCAGCAGGTACCGGACAGGGGGGCAGCCCCAGCATTTT.